The subject of this entry is one TCR beta chain. TCRdb's table, derived via immunoSEQ multiplex PCR, lists solely in-frame clones and lacks some. The sample includes 150,000 or so clones, approximately 90% of them seen just once. This sample is part of a study of T cell responses to AZD1222 COVID-19 vaccine. The CDR3 loop spans 11 amino acids. The germline V and J ends were trimmed by 1 base and 8 bases, with 4 bases remaining between them. From germline, CDR1 is SGHTA and CDR2 FQGNSA. This chain links TRBV7-2 with TRBJ2-3; D gene ambiguous. This clonotype was sampled from an adult in good health. Here the sequenced sample was peripheral blood, taken on day 0 of AZD1222 vaccination. In DNA form, the CDR3 reads TGTGCCAGCAGCTTAGGTAGTACGCAGTATTTT. Its translation: CASSLGSTQYF.